Sequencing of this T cell receptor (beta chain) was carried out in a study of blood T cell repertoires in COVID-19. J was trimmed by 2 bases and V by 3 bases; bases with no gene match: 4. The CDR3 covers 14 residues. Germline assignment: CDR1 SGHAT and CDR2 FQNNGV. The count of this clone is one. Clones were read by immunoSEQ multiplex PCR, and TCRdb kept only the in-frame ones, dropping some. The sample has 70,000 or so clones, about 88% seen once; the top ten hold just over 9%. J is TRBJ2-7 and V is TRBV11-2; 7 nucleotides line up with TRBD1. This TCR came from a human donor in a cohort sampled during active COVID-19. The specimen was peripheral blood. The CDR3 spells CASSFFQGAYEQYF. DNA of the CDR3: TGTGCCAGCAGCTTTTTTCAGGGGGCCTACGAGCAGTACTTC.